This T cell receptor beta chain was sequenced in a study of T-cell reconstitution after alpha-beta-depleted transplantation in children. Overall study results and limits: Newly produced T cells mostly provided counts and TCRbeta diversity after one year, as hyperexpanded clones declined. Where alpha-beta T cells came from about two months after transplant was reportedly several hundred expanded graft clones.

The CDR3 spans 16 residues. Germline V CDR1 and CDR2: LNHNV, YYDKDF (reference sequence). V was clipped by 1 base and J by 0 bases, with 11 bases between them. The TCRbeta library was prepared with unique molecular identifiers. MiXCR, applied by TCRdb to the PCR reads, yields one record per CDR3 protein. Of about 1,000,000 distinct CDR3 sequences in the sample, about 31% were seen once. A word on this clonotype: Its antigen is not known.

Source: PBMCs, mostly from graft donor cells, taken 360 days after TCRalphabeta/CD19-depleted stem cell transplant. This rearrangement joins TRBV15 to TRBJ2-3, with D unclear. The receptor was derived from a boy under three years old who had a stem cell transplant for SCID, so the T cells may come from the graft donor. The CDR3 region has the DNA TGTGCCACCAGCAGAGTCATCAGTGCTAGCACAGATACGCAGTATTTT. Protein product: CATSRVISASTDTQYF.